The 8 T cell receptor beta chains listed next were all sequenced from one sample in a study of blood T cell repertoires in COVID-19. Clones were sequenced by immunoSEQ multiplex PCR, and TCRdb holds only the in-frame ones, with some missing. There are about 190,000 clones in the sample; under 90% occur only once, and about 7% lies in the top ten. The sequencing input was peripheral blood. Receptor source: a man aged 55-75 years with acute or convalescent COVID-19.

The chain combines TRBV9 with TRBJ1-1; TRBD1 matches 7 bases. This CDR3 is built from 15 residues. The germline V gene encodes CDR1 SGDLS and CDR2 YYNGEE. The V and J ends lost 3 bases and 1 base, in that order; junction bases with no gene match: 6. CDR3 loop: CASSGQGSRNTEAFF. The CDR3 DNA reads TGTGCCAGCAGCGGACAGGGTTCACGGAACACTGAAGCTTTCTTT.

The chain joins TRBV6-6 to TRBJ1-2; 12 bases align to TRBD1. Germline CDR1 and CDR2: MNHNY and SVGAGI (reference sequence). The junction had 19 bases not matched to a gene; V was cut back by 5 bases and J by 6 bases. The CDR3 totals 19 residues. CDR3 coding DNA: TGTGCCAGCAGTCCCCCCTTGGGACAGGGGGCGCATTTTAGCAATGGCTACACCTTC. Protein sequence: CASSPPLGQGAHFSNGYTF.

The chain links TRBV2 to TRBJ2-1; TRBD2 matches at 11 bases. The CDR3 contains 16 residues. With 4 bases clipped from V and 2 bases from J, the junction kept 4 bases outside the gene matches. CDR1 is SNHLY, CDR2 FYNNEI, per germline. CDR3 sequence: CASSALAGVTYNEQFF. The CDR3 bases are TGTGCCAGCAGTGCACTAGCGGGGGTAACCTACAATGAGCAGTTCTTC. Based on the CDR3 plus reference TRBV2 and TRBJ2-1, the full variable domain is EPEVTQTPSHQVTQMGQEVILRCVPISNHLYFYWYRQILGQKVEFLVSFYNNEISEKSEIFDDQFSVERPDGSNFTLKIRSTKLEDSAMYFCASSALAGVTYNEQFFGPGTRLTVL.

The rearrangement links TRBV30 to TRBJ2-5; TRBD1 agrees at 7 bases. Germline loops: CDR1 GTSNPN, CDR2 SVGIG (reference sequence). The CDR3 covers 12 residues. The ends lost 2 bases at V and 4 bases at J; junction bases unmatched: 1. The CDR3 DNA reads TGTGCCTGGAGTAGGGACAGAGAGACCCAGTACTTC. Its translation is CAWSRDRETQYF.

V usage is TRBV7-9 and J usage is TRBJ1-5; TRBD1 aligns across 8 bases. With 5 bases clipped from V and 4 bases from J, the junction kept 7 bases outside the gene matches. Germline CDR1 reads SEHNR; CDR2 reads FQNEAQ (reference sequence). The CDR3 is 15 residues long. CDR3 protein: CASSVGQGRNQPQHF. The CDR3 DNA is TGTGCCAGCAGCGTCGGACAGGGAAGGAATCAGCCCCAGCATTTT.

Only a few counts were recorded for this clone. The chain combines TRBV11-2 with TRBJ2-5; TRBD1 might be the D (6 bases). Trimming took 2 bases from V and 5 from J, leaving 9 bases between them. The CDR3 totals 13 residues. The V gene's germline CDR1 is SGHAT and CDR2 FQNNGV. CDR3 in DNA: TGTGCCAGCAGCTTAAGTGGGGGCGAGACCCAGTACTTC. Its translation: CASSLSGGETQYF.

The genes are TRBV19 and TRBJ2-2, with 9 positions matching TRBD2. Germline V gene sequence: CDR1 LNHDA, CDR2 SQIVND (reference sequence). The CDR3 length is 16 residues. With V trimmed by 3 bases and J by 7 bases, 9 bases remained unmatched. In DNA form, the CDR3 reads TGTGCCAGTAGTATGACGGGACTAGCAATCAGCGGGGAGCTGTTTTTT. Protein sequence: CASSMTGLAISGELFF. The full variable domain, its missing parts supplied by reference TRBV19 and TRBJ2-2, is DGGITQSPKYLFRKEGQNVTLSCEQNLNHDAMYWYRQDPGQGLRLIYYSQIVNDFQKGDIAEGYSVSREKKESFPLTVTSAQKNPTAFYLCASSMTGLAISGELFFGEGSRLTVL.

The rearrangement links TRBV3-1 (or the pseudogene TRBV3-2) to TRBJ2-1; D is uncertain. The CDR3 runs 12 residues. V lost 0 bases, J lost 9 bases, and 6 bases lay in between. Germline CDR1 and CDR2: LGHDT and YNNKEL (reference sequence). This CDR3 reads CASSQERSEQFF. Here the CDR3 DNA reads TGTGCCAGCAGCCAAGAAAGGAGTGAGCAGTTCTTC.